The 18 T cell receptor beta chains below all came from one sample that was sequenced in a study of cytomegalovirus exposure and HLA in healthy donors. This PCR relied on a set of 60 Vbeta primers and 13 Jbeta primers. The data were produced by immunoSEQ multiplex PCR, yet TCRdb's version contains in-frame clones alone and is incomplete. The data show roughly 34,000 clones, approximately 80% seen once. The sequenced sample was PBMCs. These receptor sequences come from a male donor in good health and CMV-seronegative.

The chain has TRBV7-8 and TRBJ1-5; no reliable D call. The germline gives CDR1 SGHVS, CDR2 FQNEAQ. This CDR3 contains 13 residues. Trimming stripped 4 bases from V and 5 bases from J, with 9 bases between. The CDR3 loop is CASSSNSYQPQHF. The CDR3 nucleotides are TGTGCCAGCAGCTCCAATAGTTATCAGCCCCAGCATTTT.

DNA for the CDR3: TGCAGCGTCAAGAGTAGCACAGATACGCAGTATTTT. This gives the protein CSVKSSTDTQYF. The rearrangement uses TRBV29-1 and TRBJ2-3; D unclear. Looked up from germline, CDR1 is SQVTM and CDR2 is ANQGSEA. V was clipped by 6 bases and J by 0 bases, with 7 bases between them. The CDR3 extends over 12 amino acids.

J is TRBJ2-2 and V is TRBV5-4; 12 positions match TRBD2. V lost 4 bases and J lost 4; bases outside the gene matches: 8. Germline V gives CDR1 SGHNT, CDR2 YYREEE (reference sequence). This CDR3 contains 17 residues. CDR3 sequence: CASSNGLAGTGTGELFF. CDR3 sequence (DNA): TGTGCCAGCAGCAACGGACTAGCGGGGACGGGCACCGGGGAGCTGTTTTTT. The whole variable domain, filled in from reference TRBV5-4 and TRBJ2-2, reads ETGVTQSPTHLIKTRGQQVTLRCSSQSGHNTVSWYQQALGQGPQFIFQYYREEENGRGNFPPRFSGLQFPNYSSELNVNALELDDSALYLCASSNGLAGTGTGELFFGEGSRLTVL.

J is TRBJ2-3 and V is TRBV11-3; 9 nucleotides match TRBD2. The J segment lost 6 bases and the V segment lost 5 bases, leaving 9 bases of the junction unmatched. Germline V gives CDR1 SGHNT, CDR2 YENEEA. CDR3 length: 15 amino acids. The CDR3 loop reads CASSPGGTSSDTQYF. DNA of the CDR3: TGTGCCAGCAGCCCAGGGGGGACTAGCTCTGATACGCAGTATTTT.

The CDR3 DNA reads TGTGCCAGCAGCTTTGGGGGACCCGGGACTACTGAAGCTTTCTTT. Protein: CASSFGGPGTTEAFF. The V gene is TRBV11-1, the J gene TRBJ1-1; perhaps TRBD1 as D (5 bases). V gave up 3 bases and J gave up 5 bases, with 16 bases separating them. CDR1 is SGHAT, CDR2 FQDESV, per germline (reference sequence). The CDR3 length is 15 residues.

J is TRBJ2-3 and V is TRBV7-2; the D is unclear. V was cut by 0 bases and J by 2 bases, with 3 bases left in between. The CDR3 loop spans 13 amino acids. In germline, CDR1 is SGHTA, CDR2 FQGNSA. The CDR3 sequence is CASSLAYTDTQYF. CDR3 sequence (DNA): TGTGCCAGCAGCTTAGCTTACACAGATACGCAGTATTTT.

Written as DNA, the CDR3 is TGTGCCAGCAGTGAAACGATAAGGACAACTCGCTCCTACGAGCAGTACTTC. This translates into CASSETIRTTRSYEQYF. V is TRBV6-1 and J is TRBJ2-7, with D possibly TRBD1 on 5 matching bases. Trimming shortened V by 2 bases and J by 0 bases, and 17 bases separated the two germline ends. Germline CDR1 is MNHNS and CDR2 is SASEGT. CDR3 length: 17 residues.

The V call is TRBV30, the J call TRBJ2-3, with D uncertain. The CDR3 spans 13 residues. Per germline, CDR1 GTSNPN and CDR2 SVGIG (reference sequence). Trimming cost V 1 base and J 0 bases, with 5 bases left between them. The CDR3 loop reads CAWSAGSTDTQYF. The CDR3 DNA sequence: TGTGCCTGGAGTGCTGGCAGCACAGATACGCAGTATTTT.

CDR3 sequence (DNA): TGTGCCAGCAGGGGACAGTCGAACACTGAAGCTTTCTTT. It is translated as CASRGQSNTEAFF. The chain combines TRBV6-1 with TRBJ1-1, with 7 bases matching TRBD1. CDR3 length equals 13 residues. Germline V gene lookup returns CDR1 MNHNS and CDR2 SASEGT. V shed 6 bases, J shed 1 base, and the junction held 2 bases outside the gene matches.

The chain is built from TRBV5-1 and TRBJ1-1, with 8 positions matching TRBD1. The V gene end was trimmed by 1 base and the J gene end by 5 bases; junction bases not matched to a gene: 7. This CDR3 is 15 amino acids long. Looked up from germline, CDR1 is SGHRS and CDR2 is YFSETQ. The CDR3 spells CASSLLQGGGTEAFF. For the CDR3, the DNA is TGCGCCAGCAGCTTGTTACAGGGGGGAGGGACTGAAGCTTTCTTT.

This sequence joins TRBV5-1 and TRBJ2-3; a possible D gene is TRBD1 (5 bases). The length of the CDR3 is 14 residues. Germline CDR1 and CDR2: SGHRS and YFSETQ. V was shortened by 0 bases and J by 5 bases, with 10 bases between the two germline ends. The CDR3 is CASSLEAGRDTQYF. CDR3 in DNA: TGCGCCAGCAGCTTGGAGGCAGGGCGAGATACGCAGTATTTT. Supplemented by reference TRBV5-1 and TRBJ2-3, the full variable domain reads KAGVTQTPRYLIKTRGQQVTLSCSPISGHRSVSWYQQTPGQGLQFLFEYFSETQRNKGNFPGRFSGRQFSNSRSEMNVSTLELGDSALYLCASSLEAGRDTQYFGPGTRLTVL.

The chain employs TRBV5-6 and TRBJ1-2; 8 nucleotides align to TRBD1. The CDR3 is 16 residues long. Losses at the gene ends were 5 bases for V and 1 base for J; bases not matched to a gene: 10. Germline-derived CDR1 and CDR2 are SGHDT and YYEEEE. The CDR3 sequence is CASSSGQGHFNYGYTF. The CDR3 DNA sequence: TGTGCCAGCAGTTCCGGACAGGGACACTTTAACTATGGCTACACCTTC.

The chain carries TRBV4-1 and TRBJ2-7; 10 positions match TRBD1. V was clipped by 1 base and J by 4 bases; unmatched bases: 4. The CDR3 covers 15 residues. Germline-derived CDR1 and CDR2 are MGHRA and YSYEKL. The CDR3 protein is CASSQVGGQGYEQYF. The CDR3 nucleotides read TGCGCCAGCAGCCAAGTGGGGGGACAGGGGTACGAGCAGTACTTC.

The rearrangement links TRBV27 to TRBJ1-4; the D gene is possibly TRBD1 (6 bases). With 3 bases removed from V and 8 bases from J, the gap between germline ends came to 10 bases. The germline CDR1 and CDR2 sequences are MNHEY and SMNVEV (reference sequence). The CDR3 length is 13 residues. The CDR3 loop reads CASSLNRVEKLFF. In DNA form, the CDR3 reads TGTGCCAGCAGTTTGAACAGGGTGGAAAAACTGTTTTTT.

This clone was seen once. The chain combines TRBV6-1 with TRBJ1-4, with D possibly being TRBD1 (5 bases). V shed 8 bases and J shed 0 bases, with 13 bases lying between them. Per the germline V gene, CDR1 is MNHNS and CDR2 is SASEGT. CDR3 length equals 15 residues. CDR3 in amino acids: CASGAPTATNEKLFF. The CDR3 DNA follows: TGTGCCAGCGGGGCCCCGACAGCAACTAATGAAAAACTGTTTTTT.

The J gene is TRBJ2-7, the V gene TRBV6-1; TRBD1 matches at 9 bases. The germline CDR1 and CDR2 sequences are MNHNS and SASEGT. This CDR3 has 12 residues. Trimming took 8 bases from V and 3 from J; bases not matched to a gene: 2. The CDR3 reads CASGGQGYEQYF. CDR3 coding DNA: TGTGCCAGCGGGGGACAGGGCTACGAGCAGTACTTC.

The V gene is TRBV5-8, the J gene TRBJ1-5; D remains ambiguous. Germline loops: CDR1 SGHTS, CDR2 YDEGEE. The CDR3 spans 13 residues. V was clipped by 3 bases and J by 1 base, with 5 bases between them. CDR3 amino acids: CASSYGSNQPQHF. CDR3 DNA sequence: TGTGCCAGCAGCTACGGGAGCAATCAGCCCCAGCATTTT.

The sample holds one count of this clone. The chain is built from TRBV19 and TRBJ1-1; the D gene is possibly TRBD1 (6 bases). CDR3 length: 15 residues. The V end was cut by 4 bases, the J end by 4 bases, with 16 bases between. CDR1 LNHDA and CDR2 SQIVND come from the germline V gene (reference sequence). In DNA form, the CDR3 reads TGTGCCAGTAGTAATGGAGACAGGTTTGGCACTGAAGCTTTCTTT. Residues: CASSNGDRFGTEAFF.